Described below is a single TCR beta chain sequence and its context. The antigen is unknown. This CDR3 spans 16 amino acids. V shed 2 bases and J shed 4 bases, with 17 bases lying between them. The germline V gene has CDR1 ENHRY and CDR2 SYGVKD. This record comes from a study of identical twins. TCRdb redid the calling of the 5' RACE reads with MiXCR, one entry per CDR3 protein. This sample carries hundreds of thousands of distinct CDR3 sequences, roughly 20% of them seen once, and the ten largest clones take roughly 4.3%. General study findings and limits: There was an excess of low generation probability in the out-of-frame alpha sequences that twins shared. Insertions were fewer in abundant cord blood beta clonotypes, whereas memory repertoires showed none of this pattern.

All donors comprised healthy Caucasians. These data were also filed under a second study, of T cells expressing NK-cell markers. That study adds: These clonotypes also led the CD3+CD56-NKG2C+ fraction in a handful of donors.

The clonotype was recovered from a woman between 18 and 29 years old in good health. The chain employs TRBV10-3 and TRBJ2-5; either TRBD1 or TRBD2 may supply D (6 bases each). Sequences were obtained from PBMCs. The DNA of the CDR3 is TGTGCCATCAGTGAGACGTGGGGGGCGCTAGGAGAGACCCAGTACTTC. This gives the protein CAISETWGALGETQYF.